The sequence of this TCR beta chain was determined in a study of T cell changes during pregnancy in multiple sclerosis. This table comes from immunoSEQ multiplex PCR, and its TCRdb copy is limited to in-frame clones, with some not included. The sample lists almost 35,000 clones, about nine tenths seen once, with about 10% in the top ten. This CDR3 is built from 14 residues. The V gene's germline CDR1 is SGDLS and CDR2 YYNGEE. The V segment lost 7 bases and the J segment 4 bases; nucleotides outside the gene matches: 9. The chain recombines TRBV9 with TRBJ1-2, with TRBD1 matching 8 bases. Here the sequenced sample was CD8+ T cells from peripheral blood mononuclear cells, taken before pregnancy. This receptor was obtained from a female donor with multiple sclerosis, enrolled in a pregnancy study. CDR3: CASAVSGQGYGYTF. The CDR3, as DNA: TGTGCCAGCGCCGTTTCCGGACAGGGCTATGGCTACACCTTC.